Listed below are T cell receptor beta chains from one sample, sequenced in a study of CD8 T cells in ankylosing spondylitis. TCRdb ran MiXCR on the 5' RACE reads and lists one entry per CDR3 protein. The repertoire holds approximately 400,000 distinct CDR3 sequences, with about 24% as singletons. Sequencing was done on a sample of blood, either unsorted or a sorted T cell fraction (not recorded which). The receptors come from a male donor with ankylosing spondylitis. CDR3s include the opening cysteine and the closing phenylalanine or tryptophan. A D gene is named only where the DNA matches it firmly. Only some rows state a clone size, as once, few, many or a class for expanded clones.

.,TRBV25-1,TRBJ2-5,.,CASSEFAVELGGETQYF,TGTGCCAGCAGTGAATTTGCCGTAGAGTTAGGTGGCGAGACCCAGTACTTC
few,TRBV7-2,TRBJ2-1,TRBD2,CASSSSGRVGYEQFF,TGTGCCAGCAGCTCTAGCGGGAGAGTGGGGTATGAGCAGTTCTTC
.,TRBV3-1,TRBJ2-3,.,CASSQDRDTQYF,TGTGCCAGCAGCCAAGATAGGGATACGCAGTATTTT
.,TRBV20-1,TRBJ2-3,TRBD1,CSAGTGETSTDTQYF,TGCAGTGCTGGCACAGGGGAAACTAGCACAGATACGCAGTATTTT
.,TRBV20-1,TRBJ2-1,TRBD2,CSARDFSSGYNEQFF,TGCAGTGCTAGAGATTTCTCTAGCGGCTACAATGAGCAGTTCTTC
few,TRBV20-1,TRBJ2-5,.,CSALGGGETQYF,TGCAGTGCTCTCGGGGGCGGGGAGACCCAGTACTTC
few,TRBV20-1,TRBJ1-1,.,CSALTPRDPTNTEAFF,TGCAGTGCTCTAACTCCCAGGGATCCCACCAACACTGAAGCTTTCTTT
many,TRBV11-2,TRBJ1-1,.,CASSLAPLNTEAFF,TGTGCCAGCAGCTTAGCTCCATTGAACACTGAAGCTTTCTTT
few,TRBV12-3/TRBV12-4,TRBJ1-2,.,CASSGIRNFGYGYTF,TGTGCCAGCTCCGGAATCCGGAATTTCGGCTATGGCTACACCTTC
.,TRBV7-9,TRBJ1-2,.,CASSLGGVANYGYTF,TGTGCCAGCAGCTTAGGAGGGGTAGCTAACTATGGCTACACCTTC
.,TRBV6-1,TRBJ1-2,TRBD1,CASSQQGASNYGYTF,TGTGCCAGCAGCCAACAGGGGGCCTCGAACTATGGCTACACCTTC
few,TRBV7-9,TRBJ2-1,TRBD2,CASVKLAGGEQFF,TGTGCCAGCGTTAAACTAGCGGGAGGAGAACAGTTCTTC
few,TRBV29-1,TRBJ1-5,.,CSVDQGEGQPQHF,TGCAGCGTCGATCAAGGGGAAGGCCAGCCCCAGCATTTT
.,TRBV29-1,TRBJ2-3,.,CSVGSDTQYF,TGCAGCGTTGGGTCCGATACGCAGTATTTT
few,TRBV7-2,TRBJ1-1,.,CASSTRGGGTTEAFF,TGTGCCAGCAGCACCCGTGGCGGTGGCACGACTGAAGCTTTCTTT
few,TRBV20-1,TRBJ2-1,TRBD2,CSVRAGGVYNEQFF,TGCAGTGTACGAGCGGGAGGAGTATACAATGAGCAGTTCTTC
.,TRBV27,TRBJ2-1,TRBD2,CASSLRTSGISYNEQFF,TGTGCCAGCAGTCTCCGGACTAGCGGGATCTCCTACAATGAGCAGTTCTTC
few,TRBV29-1,TRBJ1-1,.,CSVRGTEAFF,TGCAGCGTGAGGGGCACTGAAGCTTTCTTT
few,TRBV3-1,TRBJ2-1,TRBD1,CASRLGQTEQFF,TGTGCCAGCAGGCTGGGACAGACGGAGCAGTTCTTC
few,TRBV5-1,TRBJ2-7,TRBD2,CASSSREGQYEQYF,TGCGCCAGCAGCAGTCGGGAGGGCCAATACGAGCAGTACTTC
few,TRBV11-1,TRBJ2-3,.,CASSLGSGGDSLDTDTQYF,TGTGCCAGCAGCTTAGGTTCAGGCGGGGACTCATTGGACACAGATACGCAGTATTTT
.,TRBV20-1,TRBJ1-2,.,CSASSRGYTF,TGCAGTGCATCCTCCCGCGGCTACACCTTC
few,TRBV6-1,TRBJ2-1,.,CASSESGRYEQFF,TGTGCCAGCAGTGAAAGTGGGAGGTATGAGCAGTTCTTC
many,TRBV12-3/TRBV12-4,TRBJ1-5,.,CASSLARSGSQPQHF,TGTGCCAGCAGTTTAGCGCGGTCAGGGAGTCAGCCCCAGCATTTT
few,TRBV20-1,TRBJ2-2,TRBD2,CSAAPTSPNTGELFF,TGCAGTGCAGCCCCGACTAGCCCGAACACCGGGGAGCTGTTTTTT
.,TRBV10-3,TRBJ1-4,.,CAIGGLDKLFF,TGTGCCATCGGAGGTCTCGACAAACTGTTTTTT
.,TRBV18,TRBJ1-1,.,CASSPNDGGEAFF,TGTGCCAGCTCACCCAACGACGGCGGTGAAGCTTTCTTT
many,TRBV12-3/TRBV12-4,TRBJ2-1,.,CASRDWYNEQFF,TGTGCCAGCCGGGACTGGTACAATGAGCAGTTCTTC
.,TRBV20-1,TRBJ2-1,TRBD2,CSARDPSGKSNEQFF,TGCAGTGCTAGAGATCCCAGCGGGAAGAGCAATGAGCAGTTCTTC